A selection of T cell receptor beta chains follows, all from one sample in a study of blood T cell repertoires in COVID-19. Clones were read by immunoSEQ multiplex PCR, and TCRdb kept only the in-frame ones, dropping some. Among 160,000 or so clones, approximately 85% were seen once, and the ten largest hold 1.1%. Sequenced input: peripheral blood. The receptors stem from a man aged 35-49 years with acute or convalescent COVID-19. Each CDR3 is given with its conserved first and last residue. A D gene is named only where the DNA matches it firmly. Expanded clones get a size class; other rows say once, few or many, or leave the size out.

j_call | v_call | clone_size | d_call | cdr3_aa | cdr3_nt
TRBJ1-2 | TRBV3-1/TRBV3-2 | once | NA | CASSARTDPYGYTF | TGTGCCAGCAGCGCCCGGACAGACCCCTATGGCTACACCTTC
TRBJ2-2 | TRBV3-1/TRBV3-2 | NA | NA | CASSQVGGNTGELFF | TGTGCCAGCAGCCAAGTCGGGGGAAACACCGGGGAGCTGTTTTTT
TRBJ2-7 | TRBV6-1 | NA | NA | CASSEIQGAEQYF | TGTGCCAGCAGTGAGATACAGGGCGCCGAGCAGTACTTC
TRBJ2-5 | TRBV6-8 | NA | TRBD2 | CASSYRSSGDRKTQYF | TGTGCCAGCAGTTACAGATCAAGCGGGGACCGAAAGACCCAGTACTTC
TRBJ1-6 | TRBV6-5 | NA | NA | CASRWTGNSPLHF | TGTGCCAGCAGGTGGACGGGAAATTCACCCCTCCACTTT
TRBJ2-5 | TRBV2 | NA | NA | CASSLVETQYF | TGTGCCAGCAGTTTAGTGGAGACCCAGTACTTC
TRBJ1-4 | TRBV5-1 | NA | TRBD1 | CASSEGQNEKLFF | TGCGCCAGCAGCGAGGGACAGAATGAAAAACTGTTTTTT
TRBJ1-2 | TRBV7-2 | NA | NA | CASSPSRNYGYTF | TGTGCCAGCAGCCCGTCCAGGAACTATGGCTACACCTTC
TRBJ1-1 | TRBV28 | NA | NA | CASSLSTEAFF | TGTGCCAGCAGTTTATCGACTGAAGCTTTCTTT
TRBJ1-5 | TRBV7-8 | once | TRBD1 | CASSWTGLGNNQPQHF | TGTGCCAGCAGCTGGACAGGGCTAGGTAACAATCAGCCCCAGCATTTT
TRBJ1-6 | TRBV7-2 | NA | NA | CASSPSGGALRSPLHF | TGTGCCAGCAGCCCCAGCGGGGGGGCTTTACGTTCACCCCTCCACTTT
TRBJ1-2 | TRBV15 | NA | NA | CATSRGGGPNGYTF | TGTGCCACCAGCAGGGGAGGAGGACCAAATGGCTACACCTTC
TRBJ1-2 | TRBV27 | NA | TRBD1 | CASKDRENGYTF | TGTGCCAGCAAGGACAGGGAAAACGGCTACACCTTC
TRBJ2-1 | TRBV5-1 | NA | TRBD1 | CASSLAGQELNEQFF | TGCGCCAGCAGCTTGGCGGGACAGGAATTAAATGAGCAGTTCTTC
TRBJ1-2 | TRBV19 | NA | NA | CASSMRGQKVYGYTF | TGTGCCAGTAGTATGAGAGGGCAGAAGGTCTATGGCTACACCTTC